Below, 4 T cell receptor beta chains from the same sample are listed, as sequenced in a study of blood T cells in healthy people across ages. The use of a sample-barcoded 5' primer and a J-beta primer mix characterized a second PCR of roughly 6 to 11 cycles. One entry per CDR3 protein results from TCRdb running MiXCR on the 5' RACE reads. Counted here are 800,000 or so distinct CDR3 sequences, 20% to 25% occurring once; the ten biggest clones make up roughly 3.5%. This same sample was also taken into another study, of T cells of mothers and their children.

Input material: blood. Every receptor here comes from a boy younger than 18 in good health.

This clonotype was found a few times. This chain links TRBV4-3 with TRBJ2-3; TRBD1 might be the D (6 bases). Between the trimmed V and J ends, which lost 5 bases and 1 base, there was a span of 16 bases. The germline CDR1 and CDR2 sequences are LGHNA and YSLEER. The CDR3 covers 16 residues. The CDR3: CASSAVRGTGTDTQYF. In DNA, the CDR3 is TGCGCCAGCAGCGCAGTAAGGGGGACCGGCACAGATACGCAGTATTTT.

V is TRBV20-1 and J is TRBJ2-1; TRBD2 might be the D (6 bases). The J call is doubtful: the DNA matches TRBJ2-5 better. This CDR3 region has 12 residues. CDR1 and CDR2 (germline): DFQATT, SNEGSKA (reference sequence). Here the CDR3 DNA reads TGCAGTGCAAGACTAGTTCAGGAGACCCAGTACTTC. It encodes CSARLVQETQYF.

V gene TRBV9 combines with J gene TRBJ2-1, with 9 bases matching TRBD1. The CDR3 runs 12 residues. CDR1 SGDLS and CDR2 YYNGEE come from the germline V gene. The CDR3 nucleotides read TGTATACAGGGGGCGTCCTACAATGAGCAGTTCTTC. Amino acid sequence: CIQGASYNEQFF.

J is TRBJ2-5 and V is TRBV5-1; 7 bases line up with TRBD1. The length of the CDR3 is 15 residues. Germline CDR1 and CDR2: SGHRS and YFSETQ. Losses at the gene ends were 2 bases for V and 5 bases for J; bases not matched to a gene: 9. CDR3 sequence: CASSFGTVMGETQYF. CDR3 coding DNA: TGCGCCAGCAGCTTTGGGACAGTGATGGGGGAGACCCAGTACTTC.